This T cell receptor (beta chain) was found in a study of blood T cells in healthy people across ages (dated by TCRdb to the mid-2010s). For the wider study: In model experiments, template switching captured roughly one uniquely barcoded TCR beta cDNA molecule for every two T cells. To track age-related changes in TCR beta repertoire diversity, the study relied on deep sequencing normalized with unique cDNA molecular identifiers. The donors were split into four age groups: young (average around 15 years), middle-aged (about 40), aged (approximately 59) and long-lived (approximately 89). To avoid experimental bias, donors of different ages were spread randomly across the sequencing lanes. The study analyzed two additional independent replicas of 1 million unique cDNA reads from the same blood draw for two donors, one aged 18 to 30 and one aged 80 or older.

General findings and caveats noted by the study authors: A strong correlation was found between observed TCR beta diversity and the percentage of naive T cells measured by flow cytometry. Observed TCR beta diversity per million T cells fell roughly linearly with age, and a significant reduction was already apparent by age around 36. Compared with the aged group, the long-lived group had more naive CD4+ T cells, fewer expanded clones and increased TCR diversity, a pattern suggesting age selection. Estimates of total diversity based on one million sequenced T cells were regarded as lower bounds and as underestimates. Donor CMV infection status was unknown, potentially confounding age-related changes in expanded clonotypes. Since profiling was done on bulk unsorted PBMCs, naive and antigen-experienced compartments could not be conclusively compared.

Library prep was done by 5' RACE. Sequencing used an Illumina HiSeq 2500. A second about 7 to 12 cycle PCR used a sample-barcoded 5' primer and a J-beta primer mix. Each TCR beta cDNA molecule received a unique molecular identifier from a template-switch 5' adaptor carrying 12 random nucleotides. Each sample yielded at least 2.5 million CDR3-containing paired-end reads. All of the RNA was converted into first-strand cDNA using the Mint cDNA synthesis kit, with a TRBC-specific oligonucleotide serving as the primer. After uracil-DNA glycosylase treatment, a first 18-cycle PCR used universal primers M1SS and BC2_uni_R on all cDNA. Per the authors' processing: For normalization, 1 million high-quality reads were randomly selected from each sample, with every read carrying a distinct molecular identifier. Instead of being binned into consensus sequences, reads that shared molecular identifiers were thrown out. MiTCR, with a Q25 quality threshold and the strictest error-elimination algorithm, was used for CDR3 identification, clonotype clustering and error correction. A nonparametric unseen species model using Euler transformation provided a lower-bound estimate of total TCR beta diversity. The public sequencing data were trimmed at Q25 with fastp and processed into clonotypes with MiXCR by TCRdb, which kept only in-frame beta chains. Identical CDR3 protein sequences are pooled into one entry, listed with their most common genes and DNA. These V and J calls rely on TCRdb rather than the paper's analysis. The table for this sample lists approximately 730,000 distinct CDR3 sequences; approximately 53% of them were counted only once. Roughly 37% of the sample goes to the ten largest clones.

Turning to this clonotype: Its antigen remains undetermined. Base quality data are lacking; no much larger clone is found one base away.

The donors were a few dozen Caucasian individuals from Russia, aged 6 to 90 years, who were systemically healthy. Each donor gave around 9.5 milliliters of peripheral blood, collected into EDTA-treated Vacutainer tubes. Ficoll-Paque density-gradient centrifugation was used to isolate PBMCs, with at least 6.5 million obtained per sample. Trizol reagent was used to extract total RNA from PBMCs, with at least 5 micrograms per sample. For every donor, flow cytometry on a PBMC aliquot measured the percentage of naive CD45RAhigh/CD27high T cells. Taken from cysteine to phenylalanine, the CDR3 has 16 residues. The DNA shown is the 48-base CDR3, in frame from base 1. Trimming costs V 1 base and J 2 bases, and their ends lie 15 bases apart. The germline V gene (reference sequence) sets CDR1 to SEHNR and CDR2 to FQNEAQ.

The specimen was blood. This receptor chain uses TRBV7-9 and TRBJ2-7; no D gene can be assigned with confidence. The source of this sequence is a man older than 75 in good health. The nucleotide sequence is TGTGCCAGCAGCTTAGTCCCTCCGACTCTTCCCTACGAGCAGTACTTC. Translated, this is CASSLVPPTLPYEQYF.